These 13 T cell receptor beta chains originate from one sample sequenced in a study of human T cells and chemical hapten exposure. Regarding time point: patch test 1, 2 weeks after DPC sensitization. Treatment reported: therapeutic diphenylcyclopropenone sensitization with weekly scalp DPC. One entry per CDR3 protein results from TCRdb running MiXCR on the RACE reads. The repertoire has 71,000 or so distinct CDR3 sequences, approximately 9.8% of them found once; the top ten carry more than 2.5%. Sample: whole blood, taken in connection with sensitization to the hapten diphenylcyclopropenone (DPC). These receptors were collected from a woman aged 35 to 49 with alopecia areata. Some clones in this sample may be carry-over from other donors' samples.

This clonotype was detected ten times or more. V and J are TRBV7-8 and TRBJ2-2; D might be TRBD1 (6 bases). This CDR3 comprises 15 residues. The germline CDR1 and CDR2 sequences are SGHVS and FQNEAQ. V was pared by 4 bases and J by 4 bases, with 13 bases between. CDR3 bases: TGTGCCAGCAGCTCTACGGGACAACCCACCGGGGAGCTGTTTTTT. Its protein product is CASSSTGQPTGELFF.

This clonotype was seen ten or more times. V is TRBV29-1 and J is TRBJ2-3; 7 bases match TRBD2. The V gene end was trimmed by 3 bases and the J gene end by 6 bases; junction bases not matched to a gene: 3. Germline CDR1 SQVTM, CDR2 ANQGSEA. The CDR3 contains 12 residues. CDR3 residues: CSVDGGTDTQYF. The CDR3 DNA is TGCAGCGTTGACGGGGGGACCGATACGCAGTATTTT.

The chain combines TRBV7-2 with TRBJ1-5, with D perhaps TRBD1 (6 bases). CDR3 length equals 14 residues. Trimming shortened V by 5 bases and J by 6 bases, and 14 bases separated the two germline ends. Germline loops: CDR1 SGHTA, CDR2 FQGNSA. This chain's CDR3 is CASSARGYGQPQHF. The CDR3, as DNA: TGTGCCAGCAGCGCCAGGGGTTATGGTCAGCCCCAGCATTTT.

The rearrangement uses TRBV5-1 and TRBJ1-5; D is unclear. Germline V gene data show CDR1 as SGHRS and CDR2 as YFSETQ. Trimming cost V 0 bases and J 1 base, with 8 bases left between them. CDR3 length: 15 residues. CDR3 residues: CASSLAGVSNQPQHF. The CDR3 region has the DNA TGCGCCAGCAGCTTGGCCGGCGTCAGCAATCAGCCCCAGCATTTT.

V usage is TRBV7-3 and J usage is TRBJ1-2; the match to TRBD1 covers 9 bases. This CDR3 comprises 15 residues. CDR1 and CDR2 (germline): SGHTA, FQGTGA. With 4 bases clipped from V and 4 bases from J, the junction kept 7 bases outside the gene matches. The CDR3 protein is CASSSTGGPSYGYTF. The DNA for the CDR3 is TGTGCCAGCAGCTCTACAGGGGGCCCCAGCTATGGCTACACCTTC.

V and J are TRBV9 and TRBJ2-7; D perhaps matches TRBD1 (6 bases). The V gene's germline CDR1 is SGDLS and CDR2 YYNGEE. This CDR3 contains 15 residues. V lost 0 bases to trimming and J lost 4 bases, with 14 bases between them. CDR3 loop: CASSVGGTPAYEQYF. CDR3 bases: TGTGCCAGCAGCGTAGGAGGGACACCCGCGTACGAGCAGTACTTC.

This clonotype has more than one count but fewer than ten. The V gene is TRBV28, the J gene TRBJ1-1; TRBD1 might be the D (5 bases). Germline V lookup: CDR1 MDHEN, CDR2 SYDVKM. There are 15 residues in the CDR3. V lost 4 bases, J lost 8 bases, and 20 bases lay in between. The chain's CDR3 is CASSSRGPGVKEAFF. The CDR3 DNA reads as TGTGCCAGCAGTTCCCGGGGTCCGGGGGTCAAGGAAGCTTTCTTT.

In its sample, this clonotype ranks as medium-sized (0.01 to 0.1%). The DNA for the CDR3 is TGTGCCAGCAGTTCAGCGGGGGGGGTTCAGGATACGCAGTATTTT. It yields the protein CASSSAGGVQDTQYF. The rearrangement links TRBV7-2 to TRBJ2-3; 10 positions agree with TRBD2. Trimming removed 6 bases from V and 6 bases from J; junction bases left unmatched: 9. The germline gives CDR1 SGHTA, CDR2 FQGNSA. The CDR3 is 15 residues long. Full variable domain (remainder filled in from reference TRBV7-2 and TRBJ2-3): GAGVSQSPSNKVTEKGKDVELRCDPISGHTALYWYRQSLGQGLEFLIYFQGNSAPDKSGLPSDRFSAERTGGSVSTLTIQRTQQEDSAVYLCASSSAGGVQDTQYFGPGTRLTVL.

This clonotype was found many times. The chain employs TRBV7-3 and TRBJ1-2; D ambiguous. From germline, CDR1 is SGHTA and CDR2 FQGTGA. Trimming pared 4 bases from V and 4 bases from J, leaving 10 bases between. This CDR3 is built from 13 residues. The DNA of the CDR3 is TGTGCCAGCAGCTCCGGACCAGGCTATGGCTACACCTTC. Translating gives CASSSGPGYGYTF. Combining the CDR3 with reference TRBV7-3 and TRBJ1-2 gives the whole variable domain GAGVSQTPSNKVTEKGKYVELRCDPISGHTALYWYRQSLGQGPEFLIYFQGTGAADDSGLPNDRFFAVRPEGSVSTLKIQRTERGDSAVYLCASSSGPGYGYTFGSGTRLTVV.

The table lists this clonotype with many counts. The chain combines TRBV12-3 or TRBV12-4 with TRBJ2-7, with 7 bases aligning to TRBD2. The CDR3 covers 15 residues. V lost 6 bases and J lost 2; bases outside the gene matches: 10. CDR3 amino acids: CASSGGGTLAYEQYF. Here the CDR3 DNA reads TGTGCCAGCAGCGGGGGAGGGACGCTGGCCTACGAGCAGTACTTC.

This clonotype was seen a handful of times. The chain links TRBV4-1 to TRBJ2-6; TRBD2 agrees at 8 bases. The junction had 17 bases not matched to a gene; V was cut back by 7 bases and J by 0 bases. Germline V gene data show CDR1 as MGHRA and CDR2 as YSYEKL. The CDR3 length is 20 residues. CDR3 loop: CASTGFRGGAPLSGANVLTF. CDR3 coding DNA: TGCGCCAGCACCGGATTCCGGGGGGGCGCACCTCTCTCTGGGGCCAACGTCCTGACTTTC.

This clonotype was recorded a few times. The chain is built from TRBV7-2 and TRBJ2-3; no clear D gene. V gave up 5 bases and J gave up 5 bases, with 8 bases separating them. Germline V gives CDR1 SGHTA, CDR2 FQGNSA. This CDR3 spans 12 amino acids. This chain's CDR3 is CASSPGLDTQYF. DNA of the CDR3: TGTGCCAGCAGCCCTGGATTAGATACGCAGTATTTT.

This clonotype was seen many times. CDR3 protein: CASSQDQLAITDTQYF. DNA of the CDR3: TGCGCCAGCAGCCAAGATCAACTGGCAATTACAGATACGCAGTATTTT. This sequence joins TRBV4-1 and TRBJ2-3; D call uncertain. The ends were cut back, 0 bases at V and 3 bases at J, with 13 bases in the middle. CDR3 length equals 16 residues. CDR1 MGHRA and CDR2 YSYEKL come from the germline V gene.